The 11 T cell receptor beta chains in this list originate from one sample, sequenced in a study of T cells in Graves' hyperthyroidism and ophthalmopathy. RNA transcripts gave rise to amplified TCR beta CDR3 regions. The HTBI primer set was used in a first-round RT-PCR of the TCR CDR3. MiXCR, applied by TCRdb to the multiplex PCR reads, yields one record per CDR3 protein. The sample records around 660,000 distinct CDR3 sequences, 45% being singletons. Sequenced input: peripheral blood or thyroid tissue (not recorded which). All receptors derive from an adult man with Graves' disease, either hyperthyroidism or ophthalmopathy (not recorded which).

This clonotype was counted ten times or more. This sequence joins TRBV10-3 and TRBJ1-6; D perhaps matches TRBD1 (5 bases). Trimming took 0 bases from V and 7 from J, leaving 7 bases between them. Germline V gene data show CDR1 as ENHRY and CDR2 as SYGVKD. The CDR3 is 14 residues long. The CDR3 sequence is CAISESKGNSPLHF. CDR3 sequence (DNA): TGTGCCATCAGTGAGTCTAAGGGGAATTCACCCCTCCACTTT.

A note on this clonotype: Since a much larger clone is just one base distant, this may be a read error. The chain joins TRBV7-9 to TRBJ2-7; 11 bases map to TRBD1. Looked up from germline, CDR1 is SEHNR and CDR2 is FQNEAQ (reference sequence). V shed 8 bases, J shed 2 bases, and the junction held 8 bases outside the gene matches. The CDR3 consists of 15 residues. CDR3 bases: TGTGCCAGCGGTCCCGGGACAGGGGGTCCCTACGAGCAGTACTTC. As protein: CASGPGTGGPYEQYF.

This clonotype was observed at least ten times. V usage is TRBV7-8 and J usage is TRBJ2-7; TRBD1 aligns across 7 bases. CDR1 and CDR2 (germline): SGHVS, FQNEAQ. The CDR3 runs to 15 residues. The J segment lost 1 base and the V segment lost 4 bases, leaving 7 bases of the junction unmatched. The CDR3 spells CASSSRQGGSYEQYF. CDR3 nucleotide sequence: TGTGCCAGCAGCTCTAGACAGGGCGGGTCCTACGAGCAGTACTTC.

The CDR3 loop is CASSRQLSSYEQYF. The CDR3 DNA reads TGTGCCAGCAGCCGACAGCTAAGCTCCTACGAGCAGTACTTC. The gene calls are TRBV7-9 and TRBJ2-7; weak D call: TRBD1 (5 bases). CDR3 size: 14 residues. Trimming removed 5 bases from V and 0 bases from J, with 11 bases in between. Per the germline V gene, CDR1 is SEHNR and CDR2 is FQNEAQ (reference sequence).

As to this clonotype: A much larger clone differs by one base, so this may be a read error. The chain combines TRBV7-9 with TRBJ2-5; 8 positions agree with TRBD2. Germline assignment: CDR1 SEHNR and CDR2 FQNEAQ (reference sequence). The CDR3 consists of 14 residues. J lost 7 bases, V lost 5 bases, and 9 bases had no gene match. This CDR3 reads CASSPGLEAGTQYF. The CDR3 DNA reads TGTGCCAGCAGCCCGGGACTAGAGGCTGGGACCCAGTACTTC.

This sequence joins TRBV20-1 and TRBJ2-5; 7 bases align to TRBD2. This CDR3 spans 11 amino acids. V gave up 7 bases and J gave up 5 bases; unmatched junction bases: 4. Germline-derived CDR1 and CDR2 are DFQATT and SNEGSKA (reference sequence). The CDR3 region is CSVLARETQYF. Written as DNA, the CDR3 is TGCAGTGTACTAGCGAGGGAGACCCAGTACTTC.

The DNA of the CDR3 is TGTGCCAGCAGCAGAACAGACGGGAACTATGGCTACACCTTC. Its protein product is CASSRTDGNYGYTF. The genes are TRBV7-8 and TRBJ1-2; D is ambiguous. Trimming removed 5 bases at V and 2 bases at J, with 12 bases between. The germline gives CDR1 SGHVS, CDR2 FQNEAQ. This CDR3 has 14 residues. The full variable domain, in which reference TRBV7-8 and TRBJ1-2 provide the parts outside the CDR3, is GAGVSQSPRYKVAKRGQDVALRCDPISGHVSLFWYQQALGQGPEFLTYFQNEAQLDKSGLPSDRFFAERPEGSVSTLKIQRTQQEDSAVYLCASSRTDGNYGYTFGSGTRLTVV.

The chain joins TRBV2 to TRBJ1-1; a weak D match, TRBD1 (6 bases). The CDR3 totals 13 residues. V was cut by 5 bases and J by 3 bases, with 10 bases left in between. The germline V gene has CDR1 SNHLY and CDR2 FYNNEI. CDR3 loop: CASSTGTHTEAFF. The CDR3 region has the DNA TGTGCCAGCAGTACAGGGACGCACACTGAAGCTTTCTTT.

In its sample, this clonotype was seen a few times. V is TRBV5-1 and J is TRBJ2-7; 12 nucleotides align to TRBD2. Trimming took 4 bases from V and 0 from J; bases not matched to a gene: 5. This CDR3 region has 16 residues. The germline V gene encodes CDR1 SGHRS and CDR2 YFSETQ. This CDR3 is CASSLSTSGSSYEQYF. CDR3 in DNA: TGCGCCAGCAGCCTTTCGACTAGCGGGAGCTCCTACGAGCAGTACTTC.

This clonotype was recorded only once. The chain carries TRBV10-3 and TRBJ2-3; D uncertain. Germline CDR1 is ENHRY and CDR2 is SYGVKD. Trimming removed 5 bases at V and 4 bases at J, with 7 bases between. This CDR3 is built from 12 residues. Here the CDR3 reads CAISNISDTQYF. Here the CDR3 DNA reads TGTGCCATCAGTAACATTTCAGATACGCAGTATTTT.

This clonotype has just one count. The V and J genes are TRBV9 and TRBJ1-5; D gene uncertain. This CDR3 contains 13 residues. CDR1 is SGDLS, CDR2 YYNGEE, per germline. Trimming took off 2 bases at V and 6 bases at J, with 9 bases between the two ends. The CDR3 reads CASSVGEGQPQHF. As DNA, the CDR3 is TGTGCCAGCAGCGTTGGGGAAGGTCAGCCCCAGCATTTT. Together with reference TRBV9 and TRBJ1-5, the CDR3 gives the full variable domain: DSGVTQTPKHLITATGQRVTLRCSPRSGDLSVYWYQQSLDQGLQFLIQYYNGEERAKGNILERFSAQQFPDLHSELNLSSLELGDSALYFCASSVGEGQPQHFGDGTRLSIL.